The rows below give T cell receptor beta chains drawn from one sample of a study of blood T cells in healthy people across ages. TCRdb analysed the 5' RACE reads with MiXCR anew, one entry per CDR3 protein. The sample gives fewer than 2,000,000 distinct CDR3 sequences, roughly a third of which show up once; roughly 12% is in the top ten. The sample was blood. The receptors come from a woman in her twenties or thirties in good health. The CDR3 runs from the conserved cysteine through the conserved F or W.

J: TRBJ1-2; V: TRBV12-3/TRBV12-4; CDR3: CASRGGTGHGHTF
J: TRBJ2-1; V: TRBV12-3/TRBV12-4; CDR3: CASGSPLGSYNEQFF
J: TRBJ1-6; V: TRBV27; CDR3: CASSYQGTGLYNSPLHF
J: TRBJ2-2; V: TRBV7-2; CDR3: CASSLIVGSINTGELFF
J: TRBJ2-3; V: TRBV6-2/TRBV6-3; CDR3: CASRGRLAGGPKAEGTSTDTQYF
J: TRBJ2-3; V: TRBV6-2/TRBV6-3; CDR3: CASRLSTGSTDTQYF
J: TRBJ1-4; V: TRBV5-4; CDR3: CASSLERRGDEKLFF
J: .; V: TRBV20-1; CDR3: CSAMWTASYEQYF
J: TRBJ1-2; V: TRBV27; CDR3: CASSSPGTSYGYTF
J: TRBJ2-4; V: TRBV7-2; CDR3: CASSLAGDLWNIQYF
J: TRBJ2-5; V: TRBV5-5; CDR3: CASRKGTTRETQYF
J: TRBJ2-2; V: TRBV9; CDR3: CASSPLQGARMYTGELFF
J: .; V: TRBV27; CDR3: CASSISPGQATFREQYF
J: TRBJ1-1; V: TRBV29-1; CDR3: CSVVWTEAFF
J: TRBJ2-3; V: TRBV11-2; CDR3: CASSFSAGGPDTQYF
J: TRBJ2-1; V: TRBV6-5; CDR3: CASSSRTSGSIGEQFF
J: TRBJ1-2; V: TRBV20-1; CDR3: CSASRRAANYGYTF
J: TRBJ2-7; V: TRBV11-1; CDR3: CASSSIYRDGGAQYF
J: TRBJ2-3; V: TRBV7-9; CDR3: CAKHPPNTDTQYF
J: TRBJ2-3; V: TRBV27; CDR3: CASSLSKNSVDTQYF
J: TRBJ2-3; V: TRBV20-1; CDR3: CSAREDRDSTDTQYF
J: TRBJ2-3; V: TRBV12-3/TRBV12-4; CDR3: CASSPVKAGGTDTQYF
J: .; V: TRBV7-6; CDR3: CASSFTEDRGGTQYF
J: TRBJ1-2; V: TRBV6-1; CDR3: CASSEAQGWGYTF
J: TRBJ2-6; V: TRBV6-1; CDR3: CASNWGRIAGANVLTF
J: TRBJ2-7; V: TRBV20-1; CDR3: CSASGQGGIHEQYF
J: .; V: TRBV12-3/TRBV12-4; CDR3: CASSFNRDRGYEQYF
J: TRBJ2-5; V: TRBV4-1; CDR3: CASSQDRRTSGAPGTQYF
J: TRBJ2-7; V: TRBV19; CDR3: CASGAGTGYYEQYF
J: TRBJ2-5; V: TRBV28; CDR3: CASSTPTETQYF
J: TRBJ2-7; V: TRBV6-2/TRBV6-3; CDR3: CASSYAPGQAHGEQYF
J: TRBJ2-7; V: TRBV20-1; CDR3: CSAETRKEREQYF
J: TRBJ2-1; V: TRBV5-1; CDR3: CASSSSGGWYNEQFF
J: TRBJ2-4; V: TRBV4-1; CDR3: CASSQDRWRGSGEQYF
J: TRBJ1-2; V: TRBV5-1; CDR3: CASSSDSPNYGYTF
J: TRBJ2-1; V: TRBV9; CDR3: CASSPRLAGATSYNEQFF